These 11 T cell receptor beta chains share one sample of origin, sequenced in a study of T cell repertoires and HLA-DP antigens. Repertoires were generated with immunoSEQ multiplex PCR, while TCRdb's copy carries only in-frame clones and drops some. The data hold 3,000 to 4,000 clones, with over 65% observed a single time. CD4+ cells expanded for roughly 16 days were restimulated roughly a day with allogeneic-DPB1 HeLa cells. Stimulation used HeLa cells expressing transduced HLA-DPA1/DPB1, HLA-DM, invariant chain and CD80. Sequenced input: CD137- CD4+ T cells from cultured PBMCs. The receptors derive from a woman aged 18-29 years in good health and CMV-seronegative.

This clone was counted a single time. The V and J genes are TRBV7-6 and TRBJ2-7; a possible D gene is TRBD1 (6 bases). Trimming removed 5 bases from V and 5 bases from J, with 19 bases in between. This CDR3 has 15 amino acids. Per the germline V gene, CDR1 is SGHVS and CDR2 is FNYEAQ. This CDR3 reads CASSLHRVLGDEQYF. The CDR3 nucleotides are TGTGCCAGCAGCCTCCACAGGGTGCTAGGTGACGAGCAGTACTTC.

The CDR3 protein is CASSPGLSLKAIYGYTF. Here the CDR3 DNA reads TGTGCCAGCAGCCCAGGCTTATCATTAAAAGCGATCTATGGCTACACCTTC. The chain links TRBV5-6 to TRBJ1-2; D gene ambiguous. The V gene's germline CDR1 is SGHDT and CDR2 YYEEEE. CDR3 length equals 17 residues. V was pared by 4 bases and J by 4 bases, with 23 bases between.

The CDR3 region is CASSQELGLDTQYF. CDR3 bases: TGTGCCAGCAGCCAAGAATTAGGGCTAGATACGCAGTATTTT. The rearrangement joins TRBV4-2 to TRBJ2-3; D call uncertain. Germline V gene lookup returns CDR1 LGHNA and CDR2 YNFKEQ. CDR3 length equals 14 residues. The V gene lost 0 bases and the J gene lost 5 bases, with 9 bases spanning the gap.

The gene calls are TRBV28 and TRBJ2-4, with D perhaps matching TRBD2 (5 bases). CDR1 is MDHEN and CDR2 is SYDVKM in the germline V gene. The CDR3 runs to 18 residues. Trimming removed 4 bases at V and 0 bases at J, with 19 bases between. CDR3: CASSSPDLARIAKNIQYF. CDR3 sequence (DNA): TGTGCCAGCAGTTCCCCGGACTTAGCGCGGATAGCCAAAAACATTCAGTACTTC.

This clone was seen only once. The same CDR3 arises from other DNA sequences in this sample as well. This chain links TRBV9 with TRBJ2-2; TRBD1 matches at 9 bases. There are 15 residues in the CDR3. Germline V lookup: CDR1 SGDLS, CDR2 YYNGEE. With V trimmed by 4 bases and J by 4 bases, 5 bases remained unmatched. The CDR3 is CASSTGGRGTGELFF. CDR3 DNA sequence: TGTGCCAGCAGCACAGGGGGCCGTGGCACCGGGGAGCTGTTTTTT.

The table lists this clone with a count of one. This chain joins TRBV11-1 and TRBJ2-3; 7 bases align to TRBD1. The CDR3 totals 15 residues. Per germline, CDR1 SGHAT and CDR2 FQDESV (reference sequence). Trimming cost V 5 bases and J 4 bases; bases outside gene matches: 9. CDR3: CASSDRDVGADTQYF. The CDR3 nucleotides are TGTGCCAGCAGCGACAGGGATGTTGGTGCAGATACGCAGTATTTT.

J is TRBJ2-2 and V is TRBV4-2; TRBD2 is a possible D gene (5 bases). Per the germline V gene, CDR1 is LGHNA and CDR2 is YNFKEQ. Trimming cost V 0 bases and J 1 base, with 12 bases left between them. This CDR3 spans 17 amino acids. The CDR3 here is CASSQDRLAENTGELFF. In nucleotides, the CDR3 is TGTGCCAGCAGCCAAGATCGTCTAGCTGAGAACACCGGGGAGCTGTTTTTT.

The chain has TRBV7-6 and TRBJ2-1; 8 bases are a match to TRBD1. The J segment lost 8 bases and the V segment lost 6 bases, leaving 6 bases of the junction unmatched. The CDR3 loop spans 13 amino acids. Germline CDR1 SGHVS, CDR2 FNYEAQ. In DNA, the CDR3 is TGTGCCAGCAGTCGGACAGGGAAATATGAGCAGTTCTTC. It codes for CASSRTGKYEQFF. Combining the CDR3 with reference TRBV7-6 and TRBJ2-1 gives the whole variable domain GAGVSQSPRYKVTKRGQDVALRCDPISGHVSLYWYRQALGQGPEFLTYFNYEAQQDKSGLPNDRFSAERPEGSISTLTIQRTEQRDSAMYRCASSRTGKYEQFFGPGTRLTVL.

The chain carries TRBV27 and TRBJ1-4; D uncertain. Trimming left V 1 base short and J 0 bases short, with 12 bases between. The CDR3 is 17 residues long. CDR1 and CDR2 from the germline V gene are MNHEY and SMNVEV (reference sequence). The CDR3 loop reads CASSLYNADATNEKLFF. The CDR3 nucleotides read TGTGCCAGCAGTTTATATAACGCGGACGCAACTAATGAAAAACTGTTTTTT.

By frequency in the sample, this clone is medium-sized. The CDR3, as DNA: TGTGCCAGCAGCTTAGCTGTTCCTGGTCGGGGGAAAAGGGATGGCTACACCTTC. It is translated as CASSLAVPGRGKRDGYTF. V gene TRBV7-9 combines with J gene TRBJ1-2; possible D gene TRBD1, 5 bases. The CDR3 loop spans 18 amino acids. Deletions cut 0 bases from V and 6 bases from J, with 23 bases between. Looked up from germline, CDR1 is SEHNR and CDR2 is FQNEAQ (reference sequence). Full variable domain (rest looked up from reference TRBV7-9 and TRBJ1-2): DTGVSQNPRHKITKRGQNVTFRCDPISEHNRLYWYRQTLGQGPEFLTYFQNEAQLEKSRLLSDRFSAERPKGSFSTLEIQRTEQGDSAMYLCASSLAVPGRGKRDGYTFGSGTRLTVV.

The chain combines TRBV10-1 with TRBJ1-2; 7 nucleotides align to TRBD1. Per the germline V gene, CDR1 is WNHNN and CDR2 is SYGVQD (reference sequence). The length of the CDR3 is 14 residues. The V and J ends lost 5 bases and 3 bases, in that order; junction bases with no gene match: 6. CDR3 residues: CASSSDRDHYGYTF. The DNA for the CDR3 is TGCGCCAGCAGTTCAGACAGGGATCACTATGGCTACACCTTC.